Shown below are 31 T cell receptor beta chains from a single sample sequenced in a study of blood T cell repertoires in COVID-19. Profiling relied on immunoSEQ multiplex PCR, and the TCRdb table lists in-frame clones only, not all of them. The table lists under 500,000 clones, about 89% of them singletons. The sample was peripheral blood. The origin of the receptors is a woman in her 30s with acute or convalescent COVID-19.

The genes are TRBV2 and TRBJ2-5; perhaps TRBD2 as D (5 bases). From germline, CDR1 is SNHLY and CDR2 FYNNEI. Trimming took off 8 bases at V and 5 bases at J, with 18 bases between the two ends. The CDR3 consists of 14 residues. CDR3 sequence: CASAAGAVGETQYF. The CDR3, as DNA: TGTGCCAGCGCCGCGGGCGCGGTCGGGGAGACCCAGTACTTC.

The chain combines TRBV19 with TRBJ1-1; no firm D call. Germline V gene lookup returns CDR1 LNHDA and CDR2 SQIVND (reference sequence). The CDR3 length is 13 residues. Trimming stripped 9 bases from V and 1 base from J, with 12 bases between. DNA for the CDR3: TGTGCCAGCACAACAACGGGGAACACTGAAGCTTTCTTT. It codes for CASTTTGNTEAFF.

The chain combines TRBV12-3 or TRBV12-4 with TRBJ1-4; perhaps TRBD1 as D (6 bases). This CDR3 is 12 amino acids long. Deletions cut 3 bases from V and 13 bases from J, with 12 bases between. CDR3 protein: CASSFRTDLLFF. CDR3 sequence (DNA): TGTGCCAGCAGTTTCAGGACAGACTTACTGTTTTTT.

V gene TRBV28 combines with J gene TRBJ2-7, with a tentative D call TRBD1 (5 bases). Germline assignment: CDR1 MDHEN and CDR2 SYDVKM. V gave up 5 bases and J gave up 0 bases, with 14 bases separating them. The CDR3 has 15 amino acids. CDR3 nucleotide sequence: TGTGCCAGCAGTGGGGCAGGGTCGACCTCCTACGAGCAGTACTTC. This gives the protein CASSGAGSTSYEQYF.

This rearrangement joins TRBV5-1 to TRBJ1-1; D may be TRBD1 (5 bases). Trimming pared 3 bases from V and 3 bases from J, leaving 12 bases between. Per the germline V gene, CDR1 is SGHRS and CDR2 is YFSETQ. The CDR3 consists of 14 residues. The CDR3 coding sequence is TGCGCCAGCAGCTGGACAACGGGGGACACTGAAGCTTTCTTT. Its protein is CASSWTTGDTEAFF.

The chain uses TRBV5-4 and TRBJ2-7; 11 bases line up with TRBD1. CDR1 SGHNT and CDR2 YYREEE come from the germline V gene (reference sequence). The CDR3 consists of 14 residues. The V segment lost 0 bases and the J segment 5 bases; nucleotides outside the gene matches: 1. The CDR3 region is CASSLGTGGNEQYF. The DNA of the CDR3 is TGTGCCAGCAGCTTGGGGACAGGGGGCAACGAGCAGTACTTC.

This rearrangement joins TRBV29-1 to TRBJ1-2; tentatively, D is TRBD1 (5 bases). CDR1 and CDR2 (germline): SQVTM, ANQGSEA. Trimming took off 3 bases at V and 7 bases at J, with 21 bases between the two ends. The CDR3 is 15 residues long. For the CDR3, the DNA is TGCAGCGTTGACCTCAGGGCGAGTGGCTGGGGTGGCTACACCTTC. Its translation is CSVDLRASGWGGYTF.

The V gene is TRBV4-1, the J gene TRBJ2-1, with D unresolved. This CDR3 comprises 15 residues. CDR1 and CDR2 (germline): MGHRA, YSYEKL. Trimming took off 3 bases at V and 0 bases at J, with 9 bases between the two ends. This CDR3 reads CASSQTLGSYNEQFF. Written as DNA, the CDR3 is TGCGCCAGCAGCCAGACATTAGGCTCCTACAATGAGCAGTTCTTC.

The DNA for the CDR3 is TGTGCCACCAGCAGGTCGGGGGGCAGCAATCAGCCCCAGCATTTT. Its translation: CATSRSGGSNQPQHF. The gene calls are TRBV15 and TRBJ1-5, with D possibly matching TRBD1 (6 bases). This CDR3 contains 15 residues. Germline CDR1 and CDR2: LNHNV and YYDKDF (reference sequence). V dropped 3 bases and J dropped 1 base, with 10 bases sitting between them.

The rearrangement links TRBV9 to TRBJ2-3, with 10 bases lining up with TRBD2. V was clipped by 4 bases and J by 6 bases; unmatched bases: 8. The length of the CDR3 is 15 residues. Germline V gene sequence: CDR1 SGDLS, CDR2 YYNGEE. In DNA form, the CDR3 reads TGTGCCAGCAGCCTAGGTCTAGCGGGGGCCGATACGCAGTATTTT. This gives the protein CASSLGLAGADTQYF.

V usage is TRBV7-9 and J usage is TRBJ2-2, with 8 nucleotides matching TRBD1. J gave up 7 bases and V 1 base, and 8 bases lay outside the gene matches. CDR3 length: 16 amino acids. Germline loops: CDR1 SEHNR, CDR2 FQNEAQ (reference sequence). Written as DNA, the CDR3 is TGTGCCAGCAGCTTAGGCTTCGGCAGGGGGCTCGGGGAGCTGTTTTTT. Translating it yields CASSLGFGRGLGELFF.

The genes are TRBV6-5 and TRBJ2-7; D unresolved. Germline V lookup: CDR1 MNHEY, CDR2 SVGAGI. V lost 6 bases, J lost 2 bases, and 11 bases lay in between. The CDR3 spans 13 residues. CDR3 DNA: TGTGCCAGCAGGCCTGGGCCCCCCTACGAGCAGTACTTC. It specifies CASRPGPPYEQYF.

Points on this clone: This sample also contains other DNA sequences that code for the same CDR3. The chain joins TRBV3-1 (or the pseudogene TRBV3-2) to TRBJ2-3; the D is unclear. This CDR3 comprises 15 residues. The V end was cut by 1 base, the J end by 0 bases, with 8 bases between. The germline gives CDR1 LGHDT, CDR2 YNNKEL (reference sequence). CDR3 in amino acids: CASSQGLTSTDTQYF. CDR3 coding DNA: TGTGCCAGCAGCCAAGGCTTAACTAGCACAGATACGCAGTATTTT.

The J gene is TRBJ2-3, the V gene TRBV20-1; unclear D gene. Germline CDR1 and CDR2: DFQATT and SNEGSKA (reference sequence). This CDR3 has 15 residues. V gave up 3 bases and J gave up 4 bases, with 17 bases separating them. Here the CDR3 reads CSASGDSYRPDTQYF. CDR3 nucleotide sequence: TGCAGTGCTAGTGGAGACTCCTATAGGCCAGATACGCAGTATTTT.

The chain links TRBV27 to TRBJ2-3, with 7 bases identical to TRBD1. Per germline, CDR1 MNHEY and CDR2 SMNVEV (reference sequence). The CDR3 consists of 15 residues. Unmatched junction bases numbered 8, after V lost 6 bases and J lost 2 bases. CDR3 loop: CASRNRDSDTDTQYF. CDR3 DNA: TGTGCCAGCAGGAACCGGGACAGCGACACAGATACGCAGTATTTT.

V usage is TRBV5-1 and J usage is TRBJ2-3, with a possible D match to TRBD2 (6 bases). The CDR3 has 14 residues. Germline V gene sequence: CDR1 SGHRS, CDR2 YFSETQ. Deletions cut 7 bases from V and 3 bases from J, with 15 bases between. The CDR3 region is CASRPLASTDTQYF. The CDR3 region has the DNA TGCGCCAGCCGCCCACTAGCTTCGACAGATACGCAGTATTTT.

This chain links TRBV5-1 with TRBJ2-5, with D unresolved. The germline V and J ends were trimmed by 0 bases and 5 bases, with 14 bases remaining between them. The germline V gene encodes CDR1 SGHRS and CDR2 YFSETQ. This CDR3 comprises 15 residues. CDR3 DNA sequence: TGCGCCAGCAGCTTGGTCGACTCCATCGCGGAGACCCAGTACTTC. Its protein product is CASSLVDSIAETQYF.

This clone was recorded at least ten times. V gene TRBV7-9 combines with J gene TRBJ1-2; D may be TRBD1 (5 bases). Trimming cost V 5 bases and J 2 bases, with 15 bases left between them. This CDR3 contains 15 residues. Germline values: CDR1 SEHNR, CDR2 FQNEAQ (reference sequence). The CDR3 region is CASSQKGVANYGYTF. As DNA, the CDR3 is TGTGCCAGCAGCCAAAAAGGGGTGGCAAACTATGGCTACACCTTC.

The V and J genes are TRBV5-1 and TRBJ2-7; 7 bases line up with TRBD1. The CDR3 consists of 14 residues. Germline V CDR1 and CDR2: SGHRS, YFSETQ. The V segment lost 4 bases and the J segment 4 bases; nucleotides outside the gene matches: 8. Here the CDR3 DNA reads TGCGCCAGCAGCCAACGACAGGGAATATACGAGCAGTACTTC. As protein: CASSQRQGIYEQYF.

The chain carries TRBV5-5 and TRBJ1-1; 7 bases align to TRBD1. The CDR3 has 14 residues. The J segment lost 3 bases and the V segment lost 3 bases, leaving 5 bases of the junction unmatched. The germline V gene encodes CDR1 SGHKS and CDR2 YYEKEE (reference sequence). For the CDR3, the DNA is TGTGCCAGCAGCTGGAGGGGGCGTGACACTGAAGCTTTCTTT. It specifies CASSWRGRDTEAFF.

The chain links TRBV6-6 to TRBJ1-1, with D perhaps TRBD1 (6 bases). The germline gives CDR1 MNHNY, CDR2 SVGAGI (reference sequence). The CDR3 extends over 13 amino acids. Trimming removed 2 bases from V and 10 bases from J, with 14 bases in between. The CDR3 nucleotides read TGTGCCAGCAGTTACGGGGGCCATGAGATAGCTTTCTTT. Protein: CASSYGGHEIAFF.

The CDR3 protein is CSVGRSTPNYEQYF. The CDR3 DNA sequence: TGCAGCGTTGGTCGAAGTACACCAAACTACGAGCAGTACTTC. The chain carries TRBV29-1 and TRBJ2-7, with unresolved D. Trimming left V 4 bases short and J 3 bases short, with 16 bases between. This CDR3 has 14 residues. The V gene's germline CDR1 is SQVTM and CDR2 ANQGSEA.

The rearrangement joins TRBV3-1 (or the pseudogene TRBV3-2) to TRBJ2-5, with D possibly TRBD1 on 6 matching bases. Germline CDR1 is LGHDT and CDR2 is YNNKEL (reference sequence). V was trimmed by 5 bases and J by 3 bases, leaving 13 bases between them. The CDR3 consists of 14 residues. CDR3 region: CASSALRTEETQYF. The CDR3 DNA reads TGTGCCAGCAGCGCACTCCGGACAGAAGAGACCCAGTACTTC.

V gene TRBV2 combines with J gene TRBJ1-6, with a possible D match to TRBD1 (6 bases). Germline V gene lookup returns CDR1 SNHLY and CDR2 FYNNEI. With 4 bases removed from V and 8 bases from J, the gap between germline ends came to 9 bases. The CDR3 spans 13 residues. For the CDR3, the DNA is TGTGCCAGCAGTGGGACAGAGTATTCACCCCTCCACTTT. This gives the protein CASSGTEYSPLHF.

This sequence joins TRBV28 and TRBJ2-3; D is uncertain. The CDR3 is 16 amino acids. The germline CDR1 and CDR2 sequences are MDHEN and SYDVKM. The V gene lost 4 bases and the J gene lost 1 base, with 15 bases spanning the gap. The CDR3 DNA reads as TGTGCCAGCAGTTCCCCTTCTCTAATCGGCACAGATACGCAGTATTTT. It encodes CASSSPSLIGTDTQYF.

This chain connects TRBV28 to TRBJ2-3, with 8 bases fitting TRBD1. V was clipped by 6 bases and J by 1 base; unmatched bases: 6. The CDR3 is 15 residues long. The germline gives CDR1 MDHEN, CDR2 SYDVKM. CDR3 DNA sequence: TGTGCCAGCAGCTCAACAGGGGGTCGCACAGATACGCAGTATTTT. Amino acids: CASSSTGGRTDTQYF.

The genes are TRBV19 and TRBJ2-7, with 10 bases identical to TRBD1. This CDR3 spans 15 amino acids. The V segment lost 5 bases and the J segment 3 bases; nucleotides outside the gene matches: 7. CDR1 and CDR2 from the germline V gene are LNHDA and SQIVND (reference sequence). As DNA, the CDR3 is TGTGCCAGTAGTTTGACAGGGGGCGCTTTCTACGAGCAGTACTTC. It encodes CASSLTGGAFYEQYF.

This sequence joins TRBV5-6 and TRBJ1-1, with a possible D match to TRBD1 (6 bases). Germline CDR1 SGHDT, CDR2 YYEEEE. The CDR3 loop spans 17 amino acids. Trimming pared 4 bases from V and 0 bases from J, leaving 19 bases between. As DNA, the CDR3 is TGTGCCAGCAGCCCCACGCAGAGGGGGACTATGAACACTGAAGCTTTCTTT. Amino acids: CASSPTQRGTMNTEAFF.

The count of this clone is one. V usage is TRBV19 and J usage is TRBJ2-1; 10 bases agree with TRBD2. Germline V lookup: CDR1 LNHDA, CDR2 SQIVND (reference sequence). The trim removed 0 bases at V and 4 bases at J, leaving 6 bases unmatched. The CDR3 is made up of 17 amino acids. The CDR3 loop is CASSIDRWTSGYNEQFF. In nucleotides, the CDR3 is TGTGCCAGTAGTATAGACCGCTGGACTAGCGGATACAATGAGCAGTTCTTC.

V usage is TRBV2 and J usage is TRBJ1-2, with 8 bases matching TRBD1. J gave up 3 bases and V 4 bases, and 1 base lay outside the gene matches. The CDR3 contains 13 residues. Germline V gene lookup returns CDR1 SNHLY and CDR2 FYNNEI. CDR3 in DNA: TGTGCCAGCAGTGTGGGACAGGACTATGGCTACACCTTC. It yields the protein CASSVGQDYGYTF.

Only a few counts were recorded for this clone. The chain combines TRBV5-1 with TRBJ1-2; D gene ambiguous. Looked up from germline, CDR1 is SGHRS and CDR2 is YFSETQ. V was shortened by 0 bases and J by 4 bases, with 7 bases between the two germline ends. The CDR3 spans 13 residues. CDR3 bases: TGCGCCAGCAGCTTGGACTACGGCTATGGCTACACCTTC. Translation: CASSLDYGYGYTF.